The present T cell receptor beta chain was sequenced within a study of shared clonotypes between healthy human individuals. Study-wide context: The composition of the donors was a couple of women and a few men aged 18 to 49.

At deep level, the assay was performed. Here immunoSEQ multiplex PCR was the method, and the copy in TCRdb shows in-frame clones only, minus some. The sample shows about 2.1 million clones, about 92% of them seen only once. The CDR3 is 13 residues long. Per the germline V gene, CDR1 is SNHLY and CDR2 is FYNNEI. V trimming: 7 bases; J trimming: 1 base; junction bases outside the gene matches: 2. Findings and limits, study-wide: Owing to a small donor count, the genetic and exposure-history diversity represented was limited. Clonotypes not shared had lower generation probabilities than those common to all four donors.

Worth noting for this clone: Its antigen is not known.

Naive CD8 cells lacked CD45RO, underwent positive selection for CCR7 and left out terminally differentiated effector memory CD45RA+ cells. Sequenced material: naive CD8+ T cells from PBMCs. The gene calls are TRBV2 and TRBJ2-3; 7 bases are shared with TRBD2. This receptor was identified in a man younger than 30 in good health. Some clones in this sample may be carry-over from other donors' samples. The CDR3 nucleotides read TGTGCCAGCACAGCGGGACGCACAGATACGCAGTATTTT. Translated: CASTAGRTDTQYF.